The rows below give T cell receptor beta chains drawn from one sample of a study of shared clonotypes between healthy human individuals. Method: immunoSEQ multiplex PCR; TCRdb's copy keeps in-frame clones and lacks some. The repertoire holds over 95,000 clones, with approximately 51% as singletons. Sequencing input: PBMCs. Receptors originate from a middle-aged woman in good health. Some clones in this sample may be carry-over from other donors' samples. Each CDR3 is given without its conserved first and last residue. Clone size appears in some rows only: once, few, many, or a class for an expanded clone.

TRBJ2-5,few,TRBV5-1,ASSLTSGEETQY
TRBJ2-7,few,TRBV30,AWSVAEGQY
-,once,TRBV11-2,ASSLVRDFSPEQY
TRBJ2-6,many,TRBV5-4,ASSLMSDGANVLT
TRBJ2-7,-,TRBV29-1,SVEPGPGAYEQY
TRBJ2-1,-,TRBV9,ASSVGLADYNEQF
TRBJ2-1,few,TRBV2,ASSERDGHNEQF
TRBJ1-2,many,TRBV30,AWSRGRRYGYT
TRBJ1-1,-,TRBV11-2,ASSPDRLNTEAF
-,-,TRBV29-1,SATTGSFSYEQY
TRBJ2-7,-,TRBV5-1,ASSQFGGARDEQY
TRBJ1-5,many,TRBV30,AWSRGNQPQH
TRBJ2-1,few,TRBV7-9,ASSPAQRGVSDEQF
TRBJ2-3,many,TRBV4-3,ASSQDMGGRDTQY
TRBJ2-5,few,TRBV7-3,ASSLSGTVLGGTQY
TRBJ2-7,once,TRBV7-9,ASSLGTSDYEQY
TRBJ2-4,-,TRBV5-1,ASSLDSNGIQY
TRBJ1-5,many,TRBV19,ASSSPPGQGTDQPQH
TRBJ2-1,-,TRBV7-9,ASSLGRTSVGGEQF
TRBJ2-1,-,TRBV7-9,ASSLGPRHNEQF
TRBJ2-1,-,TRBV18,ASSMGQGSYNEQF
TRBJ2-5,-,TRBV29-1,SVGVQETQY
TRBJ2-1,few,TRBV5-1,ASSRGLAGYNEQF
TRBJ2-7,few,TRBV18,ASSPLATREQY
TRBJ1-2,many,TRBV5-1,ASSYPPDGYT
TRBJ2-6,-,TRBV7-2,ASGSGANVLT
TRBJ2-6,once,TRBV9,ASSGTVPGANVLT
-,few,TRBV4-1,ASSQGQGATYEQY
TRBJ1-1,-,TRBV29-1,SVEGITRGTEAF
TRBJ1-4,-,TRBV29-1,SVVTGGNEKLF